This T cell receptor (beta chain) appears in the sequencing data of a study of blood T cells in healthy people across ages. The CDR3 spans 17 residues. Germline V CDR1 and CDR2: MNHEY, SVGAGI. V was trimmed by 1 base and J by 1 base, leaving 16 bases between them. Primed by a sample-barcoded 5' primer and a J-beta primer mix, a second PCR proceeded for about 7 to 12 cycles. In TCRdb, the 5' RACE reads were re-called with MiXCR into one record per CDR3 protein. The sample includes about 940,000 distinct CDR3 sequences, 40% to 60% of them seen just once. Study-level findings and limits: Naive CD4+ cell counts and diversity both ran higher in long-lived than in aged donors. Older age coincided with a roughly linear decline in TCR beta diversity per million T cells. Researchers report that TCR beta diversity correlated strongly with naive T cell percentage.

In the case of this clonotype: The antigen is unknown.

The chain is built from TRBV6-5 and TRBJ2-5, with a tentative D call TRBD2 (7 bases). The source material was blood. The clonotype originates from a man aged 25-45 years in good health. Written as DNA, the CDR3 is TGTGCCAGCAGTTACTGGGGGGGGCGTTTAGGCCAAGAGACCCAGTACTTC. Protein: CASSYWGGRLGQETQYF.